This T cell receptor (beta chain) originates from a study of shared clonotypes between healthy human individuals. Study as a whole: There were three CD4 naive, three CD4 memory, two CD8 naive and one CD8 memory plates per donor.

TCRdb's copy holds only in-frame clones and misses some; the assay was immunoSEQ multiplex PCR. This table has 600,000 to 700,000 clones, roughly 73% appearing once. The receptor's source is a young woman in good health. Sample: memory CD4+ T cells sorted from blood. Stated subset: CD45RA-negative fraction.

The CDR3 DNA sequence: TGCGCCAGCAGCCAGGGACAGGCGAACACTGAAGCTTTCTTT. Translation: CASSQGQANTEAFF. The chain is built from TRBV5-1 and TRBJ1-1; 8 nucleotides line up with TRBD1. J lost 1 base, V lost 4 bases, and 3 bases had no gene match. CDR1 and CDR2 (germline): SGHRS, YFSETQ. CDR3 length equals 14 residues. The whole variable domain, filled in from reference TRBV5-1 and TRBJ1-1, reads KAGVTQTPRYLIKTRGQQVTLSCSPISGHRSVSWYQQTPGQGLQFLFEYFSETQRNKGNFPGRFSGRQFSNSRSEMNVSTLELGDSALYLCASSQGQANTEAFFGQGTRLTVV.